These 27 T cell receptor beta chains came from one sample sequenced in a study of cytomegalovirus exposure and HLA in healthy donors. Clones were sequenced by immunoSEQ multiplex PCR, and TCRdb holds only the in-frame ones, with some missing. The sample contains hundreds of thousands of clones, around 85% of which appear only once. Sequenced: PBMCs. The receptor source for this set is a young woman in good health and CMV-seropositive.

The rearrangement links TRBV7-8 to TRBJ1-4, with D uncertain. The CDR3 consists of 16 residues. Per the germline V gene, CDR1 is SGHVS and CDR2 is FQNEAQ. V shed 4 bases and J shed 2 bases, with 14 bases lying between them. The CDR3 loop is CASSSAPTPTNEKLFF. CDR3 coding DNA: TGTGCCAGCAGCTCAGCCCCTACCCCCACTAATGAAAAACTGTTTTTT.

The V and J genes are TRBV2 and TRBJ1-1, with D perhaps matching TRBD1 (6 bases). Germline V lookup: CDR1 SNHLY, CDR2 FYNNEI. The V end was cut by 4 bases, the J end by 7 bases, with 13 bases between. This CDR3 is built from 13 residues. The CDR3 nucleotides read TGTGCCAGCAGTGTTTTTAGGGGGAGTGAAGCTTTCTTT. Amino acid sequence: CASSVFRGSEAFF. The full variable domain, rest sourced from reference TRBV2 and TRBJ1-1, is EPEVTQTPSHQVTQMGQEVILRCVPISNHLYFYWYRQILGQKVEFLVSFYNNEISEKSEIFDDQFSVERPDGSNFTLKIRSTKLEDSAMYFCASSVFRGSEAFFGQGTRLTVV.

The rearrangement links TRBV5-6 to TRBJ2-7; 9 bases are shared with TRBD2. CDR1 and CDR2 (germline): SGHDT, YYEEEE. V shed 0 bases, J shed 6 bases, and the junction held 10 bases outside the gene matches. This CDR3 is 16 amino acids long. The CDR3 sequence: CASSLGLAGLLGEQYF. The CDR3 coding sequence is TGTGCCAGCAGCTTGGGCCTAGCGGGGCTCTTGGGCGAGCAGTACTTC.

This rearrangement joins TRBV29-1 to TRBJ1-2; maybe TRBD1 (6 bases). This CDR3 contains 16 residues. CDR1 is SQVTM and CDR2 is ANQGSEA in the germline V gene. The V end was cut by 0 bases, the J end by 4 bases, with 18 bases between. CDR3 in amino acids: CSVEEEAGRGSYGYTF. The CDR3 DNA is TGCAGCGTTGAAGAGGAGGCAGGGAGGGGGAGCTATGGCTACACCTTC.

V gene TRBV30 combines with J gene TRBJ1-5, with TRBD1 matching over 7 bases. The V segment lost 0 bases and the J segment 0 bases; nucleotides outside the gene matches: 5. CDR3 size: 16 residues. CDR1 and CDR2 (germline): GTSNPN, SVGIG (reference sequence). The CDR3 region is CAWSVRGGYSNQPQHF. CDR3 bases: TGTGCCTGGAGTGTACGAGGGGGCTATAGCAATCAGCCCCAGCATTTT.

The chain links TRBV9 to TRBJ2-7; TRBD2 might be the D (5 bases). Between the trimmed V and J ends, which lost 0 bases and 3 bases, there was a span of 10 bases. Germline-derived CDR1 and CDR2 are SGDLS and YYNGEE. The CDR3 sequence is 14 residues long. In nucleotides, the CDR3 is TGTGCCAGCAGCGTAGAAGAGGGTTACTACGAGCAGTACTTC. Translating gives CASSVEEGYYEQYF. The entire variable domain, with the rest obtained from reference TRBV9 and TRBJ2-7, is as follows: DSGVTQTPKHLITATGQRVTLRCSPRSGDLSVYWYQQSLDQGLQFLIQYYNGEERAKGNILERFSAQQFPDLHSELNLSSLELGDSALYFCASSVEEGYYEQYFGPGTRLTVT.

This clone was counted only a few times. The chain joins TRBV11-2 to TRBJ1-2, with TRBD1 as a possible D gene (6 bases). Per germline, CDR1 SGHAT and CDR2 FQNNGV. With 0 bases removed from V and 8 bases from J, the gap between germline ends came to 16 bases. This CDR3 is 15 amino acids long. The CDR3 is CASSLDSGHPDGYTF. The CDR3 nucleotides are TGTGCCAGCAGCTTAGATTCGGGACACCCCGACGGCTACACCTTC.

The chain combines TRBV19 with TRBJ2-3; TRBD2 matches 10 bases. This CDR3 has 16 amino acids. CDR1 is LNHDA and CDR2 is SQIVND in the germline V gene (reference sequence). V was pared by 5 bases and J by 5 bases, with 10 bases of the junction left unmatched. The CDR3 here is CASSALAGTHGDTQYF. CDR3 nucleotides: TGTGCCAGTAGTGCACTAGCGGGGACTCACGGAGATACGCAGTATTTT. Full variable domain (rest looked up from reference TRBV19 and TRBJ2-3): DGGITQSPKYLFRKEGQNVTLSCEQNLNHDAMYWYRQDPGQGLRLIYYSQIVNDFQKGDIAEGYSVSREKKESFPLTVTSAQKNPTAFYLCASSALAGTHGDTQYFGPGTRLTVL.

DNA for the CDR3: TGTGCCTCTACCCAGGGGGAGACCCAGTACTTC. It translates to CASTQGETQYF. The chain recombines TRBV30 with TRBJ2-5; D is possibly TRBD1 (6 bases). CDR1 is GTSNPN, CDR2 SVGIG, per germline (reference sequence). CDR3 length equals 11 residues. Trimming stripped 7 bases from V and 5 bases from J, with 11 bases between.

V gene TRBV30 combines with J gene TRBJ2-3; tentatively, D is TRBD2 (5 bases). V lost 1 base to trimming and J lost 2 bases, with 16 bases between them. The CDR3 runs 16 residues. Germline CDR1 GTSNPN, CDR2 SVGIG (reference sequence). The DNA for the CDR3 is TGTGCCTGGAGTGGAGATCCTTCGGGGTACACAGATACGCAGTATTTT. This gives the protein CAWSGDPSGYTDTQYF.

The chain uses TRBV11-2 and TRBJ2-5; weak D call: TRBD1 (5 bases). CDR3 length: 15 residues. The ends were cut back, 4 bases at V and 5 bases at J, with 17 bases in the middle. Germline V gives CDR1 SGHAT, CDR2 FQNNGV. CDR3: CASSSMSTAGETQYF. The DNA of the CDR3 is TGTGCCAGCAGCTCAATGTCCACAGCAGGGGAGACCCAGTACTTC.

The V call is TRBV27, the J call TRBJ2-7, with D perhaps TRBD1 (5 bases). V was trimmed by 5 bases and J by 1 base, leaving 9 bases between them. Germline V lookup: CDR1 MNHEY, CDR2 SMNVEV (reference sequence). The CDR3 covers 13 residues. The CDR3 nucleotides are TGTGCCAGCAGTGACAGCCCTTCCTACGAGCAGTACTTC. Translating it yields CASSDSPSYEQYF.

The V call is TRBV9, the J call TRBJ2-1, with 10 positions matching TRBD2. The ends lost 0 bases at V and 6 bases at J; junction bases unmatched: 6. The CDR3 runs 16 residues. Germline V gene lookup returns CDR1 SGDLS and CDR2 YYNGEE. For the CDR3, the DNA is TGTGCCAGCAGCGTAGCTAGCGGGAGTTTGTTCAATGAGCAGTTCTTC. It codes for CASSVASGSLFNEQFF. The entire variable domain, with the rest obtained from reference TRBV9 and TRBJ2-1, is as follows: DSGVTQTPKHLITATGQRVTLRCSPRSGDLSVYWYQQSLDQGLQFLIQYYNGEERAKGNILERFSAQQFPDLHSELNLSSLELGDSALYFCASSVASGSLFNEQFFGPGTRLTVL.

The chain employs TRBV19 and TRBJ1-2, with 9 positions matching TRBD1. The CDR3 covers 14 residues. The trim removed 3 bases at V and 3 bases at J, leaving 2 bases unmatched. The V gene's germline CDR1 is LNHDA and CDR2 SQIVND (reference sequence). In nucleotides, the CDR3 is TGTGCCAGTAGTATTCGACAGGGGGACTATGGCTACACCTTC. Its protein is CASSIRQGDYGYTF.

J is TRBJ2-3 and V is TRBV19; TRBD2 aligns across 9 bases. The ends lost 7 bases at V and 0 bases at J; junction bases unmatched: 8. CDR3 length: 16 amino acids. Germline CDR1 is LNHDA and CDR2 is SQIVND (reference sequence). Here the CDR3 DNA reads TGTGCCAGTACCCCGACTAGCGGACTGAGCACAGATACGCAGTATTTT. Amino acid sequence: CASTPTSGLSTDTQYF.

The chain has TRBV27 and TRBJ2-5, with 7 positions matching TRBD1. CDR3 length: 15 residues. The germline V gene encodes CDR1 MNHEY and CDR2 SMNVEV (reference sequence). Germline trimming cut 2 bases from V and 4 bases from J; bases unmatched to any gene: 7. This CDR3 is CASSLRGQALETQYF. The CDR3 coding sequence is TGTGCCAGCAGTTTACGCGGACAGGCTTTAGAGACCCAGTACTTC.

The chain employs TRBV5-1 and TRBJ2-2; 8 bases match TRBD1. This CDR3 has 15 amino acids. The V and J ends lost 5 bases and 5 bases, in that order; junction bases with no gene match: 8. Germline lookup yields CDR1 SGHRS and CDR2 YFSETQ. In nucleotides, the CDR3 is TGCGCCAGCAGGAGCGGACAGGGTTGGACCGGGGAGCTGTTTTTT. Protein sequence: CASRSGQGWTGELFF.

The chain carries TRBV27 and TRBJ2-1, with 9 bases identical to TRBD2. The J segment lost 7 bases and the V segment lost 7 bases, leaving 11 bases of the junction unmatched. Germline V CDR1 and CDR2: MNHEY, SMNVEV (reference sequence). This CDR3 has 15 amino acids. CDR3 sequence (DNA): TGTGCCAGCACCGGGAGTGGCGGGAGGGTGAATGAGCAGTTCTTC. As protein: CASTGSGGRVNEQFF.

This sequence joins TRBV4-1 and TRBJ2-2; 15 positions agree with TRBD2. The germline V gene encodes CDR1 MGHRA and CDR2 YSYEKL. Losses at the gene ends were 4 bases for V and 6 bases for J; bases not matched to a gene: 3. The CDR3 is 16 residues long. The CDR3 bases are TGCGCCAGCAGCCCGGGACTAGCGGGAGGTTCCGGGGAGCTGTTTTTT. This codes for CASSPGLAGGSGELFF.

This clone was counted a single time. The chain is built from TRBV5-1 and TRBJ2-2, with TRBD1 matching 10 bases. The J segment lost 3 bases and the V segment lost 2 bases, leaving 4 bases of the junction unmatched. The CDR3 extends over 16 amino acids. Germline V gene sequence: CDR1 SGHRS, CDR2 YFSETQ. CDR3 sequence reads: CASSLGTGAYTGELFF. The DNA of the CDR3 is TGCGCCAGCAGCTTAGGGACAGGGGCCTACACCGGGGAGCTGTTTTTT.

The CDR3 DNA is TGTGCCAGCAGCACAGGACTAGCGGGAGAGGTCGGGGAGCTGTTTTTT. Translating gives CASSTGLAGEVGELFF. The chain is built from TRBV13 and TRBJ2-2; TRBD2 matches 13 bases. The CDR3 runs to 16 residues. The V gene end was trimmed by 5 bases and the J gene end by 7 bases; junction bases not matched to a gene: 7. CDR1 and CDR2 (germline): PRHDT, FYEKMQ (reference sequence).

The CDR3 DNA reads as TGTGCCAGCAATGGGGGACAGGATAACTATGGCTACACCTTC. Its protein product is CASNGGQDNYGYTF. This rearrangement joins TRBV6-4 to TRBJ1-2; 8 bases line up with TRBD1. The length of the CDR3 is 14 residues. V lost 7 bases and J lost 1; bases outside the gene matches: 5. Germline V lookup: CDR1 MRHNA, CDR2 SNTAGT.

The chain is built from TRBV27 and TRBJ2-5, with D maybe TRBD1 (5 bases). The germline CDR1 and CDR2 sequences are MNHEY and SMNVEV (reference sequence). Trimming took off 8 bases at V and 1 base at J, with 17 bases between the two ends. This CDR3 has 15 residues. The CDR3 is CASRIIGAPQETQYF. The CDR3 coding sequence is TGTGCCAGCCGAATTATTGGGGCGCCCCAAGAGACCCAGTACTTC.

This clone was seen a handful of times. The V and J genes are TRBV27 and TRBJ2-5; D unclear. This CDR3 comprises 15 residues. Per germline, CDR1 MNHEY and CDR2 SMNVEV (reference sequence). Trimming removed 2 bases from V and 3 bases from J, with 13 bases in between. CDR3 protein: CASSLGQNREETQYF. CDR3 bases: TGTGCCAGCAGTTTAGGGCAGAACAGAGAAGAGACCCAGTACTTC.

A single count supports this clone. The chain uses TRBV5-6 and TRBJ2-1; D is undetermined. The germline gives CDR1 SGHDT, CDR2 YYEEEE. V was cut by 0 bases and J by 0 bases, with 7 bases left in between. There are 15 residues in the CDR3. This CDR3 reads CASSLEAYSYNEQFF. The CDR3 region has the DNA TGTGCCAGCAGCTTGGAAGCGTACTCCTACAATGAGCAGTTCTTC.

This rearrangement joins TRBV13 to TRBJ2-2; TRBD1 agrees at 10 bases. The germline V gene encodes CDR1 PRHDT and CDR2 FYEKMQ (reference sequence). The CDR3 totals 15 residues. The ends lost 5 bases at V and 4 bases at J; junction bases unmatched: 4. The CDR3 sequence is CASSRQGARTGELFF. CDR3 DNA sequence: TGTGCCAGCAGCCGACAGGGGGCGCGCACCGGGGAGCTGTTTTTT. Looking up the rest from reference TRBV13 and TRBJ2-2 gives the full variable domain: AAGVIQSPRHLIKEKRETATLKCYPIPRHDTVYWYQQGPGQDPQFLISFYEKMQSDKGSIPDRFSAQQFSDYHSELNMSSLELGDSALYFCASSRQGARTGELFFGEGSRLTVL.

The rearrangement joins TRBV4-1 to TRBJ2-2; TRBD1 matches 8 bases. CDR3 length: 22 amino acids. Germline V gene lookup returns CDR1 MGHRA and CDR2 YSYEKL. The V gene end was trimmed by 7 bases and the J gene end by 3 bases; junction bases not matched to a gene: 28. In DNA, the CDR3 is TGCGCCAGCACCCACAAAGCCGGGACAGGACGTGGGGCCAAGAACTACACCGGGGAGCTGTTTTTT. This gives the protein CASTHKAGTGRGAKNYTGELFF.